This T cell receptor (beta chain) was captured in a study of human T cells and chemical hapten exposure. This clonotype was recorded many times. Time point noted: pre-sensitization, week 0. Treatment denoted: therapeutic diphenylcyclopropenone sensitization with weekly scalp DPC. The CDR3 is made up of 15 amino acids. The germline V gene has CDR1 MDHEN and CDR2 SYDVKM. V was pared by 8 bases and J by 3 bases, with 20 bases between. Library construction involved attaching unique molecular identifiers to individual cDNA molecules, which allowed quantitative, reproducible TCR counting. TCRdb independently ran MiXCR on the RACE reads; one entry per CDR3 protein. Of fewer than 70,000 distinct CDR3 sequences listed, 9.5% to 12% are singletons.

This sequence was found in a woman between 50 and 59 years old with alopecia areata. Some clones in this sample may be carry-over from other donors' samples. This chain joins TRBV28 and TRBJ2-7; D possibly corresponds to TRBD1 (5 bases). Here the sequenced sample was whole blood, taken in connection with sensitization to the hapten diphenylcyclopropenone (DPC). The CDR3 is CASLTMGQKLYEQYF. For the CDR3, the DNA is TGTGCCAGCCTTACCATGGGGCAGAAACTCTACGAGCAGTACTTC.